A single sample is the source of the 2 T cell receptor beta chains below, sequenced in a study of blood T cell repertoires in COVID-19. Data came from immunoSEQ multiplex PCR; TCRdb stores just in-frame clones and leaves some out. Among about 150,000 clones, about 90% were seen once, and the ten largest hold about 2%. Sequencing was done on a sample of peripheral blood. These receptors came from a human donor in a cohort sampled during active COVID-19.

This chain links TRBV4-3 with TRBJ2-2; 7 bases fit TRBD1. This CDR3 region has 16 residues. V gave up 1 base and J gave up 1 base; unmatched junction bases: 3. CDR1 LGHNA and CDR2 YSLEER come from the germline V gene. The CDR3 region has the DNA TGCGCCAGCAGCCAAGGGGCAGGGGGGAACACCGGGGAGCTGTTTTTT. Its protein product is CASSQGAGGNTGELFF.

This clone was recorded a few times. The chain recombines TRBV14 with TRBJ2-6; TRBD2 is a possible D gene (5 bases). The CDR3 runs 16 residues. V gave up 0 bases and J gave up 8 bases, with 14 bases separating them. CDR1 and CDR2 from the germline V gene are SGHDN and FVKESK. As DNA, the CDR3 is TGTGCCAGCAGCCAAGAGAAATTTCTCGGGACCAACGTCCTGACTTTC. Translated, it gives CASSQEKFLGTNVLTF.